What follows are 32 T cell receptor beta chains derived from one specimen sequenced in a study of beta chain features in type 1 diabetes. Study-wide findings and caveats: For Type 1 diabetes patients, all four CD4+ subsets carried TCRB CDR3s that were moderately but significantly shorter.

The study reverse transcribed the entire isolated RNA, so it sequenced expressed TCRB transcripts. The protocol was immunoSEQ multiplex PCR, while the TCRdb copy is restricted to in-frame clones and leaves out a portion. The data hold 500,000 to 650,000 clones, with around 12% observed a single time. These receptors have no known antigen. The sequencing sample was made of naive CD4+ T cells from blood. Receptors originate from a man aged 30 to 39 with type 1 diabetes.

V and J are TRBV10-3 and TRBJ1-5; D remains unclear. CDR3 length: 14 amino acids. V lost 1 base and J lost 5, with 9 bases in between. Germline CDR1 and CDR2: ENHRY and SYGVKD. The CDR3 reads CAISEYSTDQPQHF. In DNA, the CDR3 is TGTGCCATCAGTGAGTACTCAACAGATCAGCCCCAGCATTTT.

In this sample, this clone turned up a few times. This chain links TRBV29-1 with TRBJ1-2, with 7 bases aligning to TRBD1. V shed 4 bases and J 8 bases; nucleotides not matched to a gene: 13. Looked up from germline, CDR1 is SQVTM and CDR2 is ANQGSEA. The CDR3 sequence is 14 residues long. As DNA, the CDR3 is TGCAGCGTTGGGGATGCAGGGGGATTAGGAGGCTACACCTTC. Its translation: CSVGDAGGLGGYTF.

The chain couples TRBV6-6 to TRBJ2-7; D is unclear. With 2 bases removed from V and 2 bases from J, the gap between germline ends came to 7 bases. Germline V gene sequence: CDR1 MNHNY, CDR2 SVGAGI (reference sequence). There are 13 residues in the CDR3. In DNA form, the CDR3 reads TGTGCCAGCAGTTACGTCTGGGCCTACGAGCAGTACTTC. Residues: CASSYVWAYEQYF.

The table lists this clone with a few counts. This chain joins TRBV18 and TRBJ2-1; 9 bases fit TRBD1. The CDR3 has 14 residues. Germline assignment: CDR1 KGHSH and CDR2 LQKENI. V was clipped by 4 bases and J by 8 bases; unmatched bases: 6. The CDR3 loop is CASSLRTGDDEQFF. The CDR3 nucleotides are TGTGCCAGCTCACTTCGGACAGGGGACGATGAGCAGTTCTTC. Together with reference TRBV18 and TRBJ2-1, the CDR3 gives the full variable domain: NAGVMQNPRHLVRRRGQEARLRCSPMKGHSHVYWYRQLPEEGLKFMVYLQKENIIDESGMPKERFSAEFPKEGPSILRIQQVVRGDSAAYFCASSLRTGDDEQFFGPGTRLTVL.

With respect to this clone: Other DNA sequences in this sample translate to the same CDR3. V is TRBV12-5 and J is TRBJ2-2; D remains unclear. Germline V gives CDR1 LGHNT, CDR2 FRNRAP. The CDR3 covers 12 residues. The germline V and J ends were trimmed by 3 bases and 3 bases, with 2 bases remaining between them. DNA of the CDR3: TGTGCTAGTGGTTTAGACACCGGGGAGCTGTTTTTT. Its protein product is CASGLDTGELFF.

The V gene is TRBV4-1, the J gene TRBJ2-1, with TRBD2 matching 15 bases. Germline V gene data show CDR1 as MGHRA and CDR2 as YSYEKL. The CDR3 spans 16 residues. Trimming cost V 4 bases and J 7 bases; bases outside gene matches: 5. As DNA, the CDR3 is TGCGCCAGCAGCCTAGGACTAGCGGGGGGGCGGAATGAGCAGTTCTTC. The encoded protein is CASSLGLAGGRNEQFF.

This clone has a handful of counts. The chain recombines TRBV4-3 with TRBJ1-6; weak D call: TRBD1 (6 bases). CDR1 and CDR2 from the germline V gene are LGHNA and YSLEER. This CDR3 comprises 15 residues. V lost 0 bases, J lost 9 bases, and 12 bases lay in between. This CDR3 reads CASSQDPGDTSPLHF. In DNA form, the CDR3 reads TGCGCCAGCAGCCAAGACCCAGGGGATACTTCACCCCTCCACTTT.

This clone has a handful of counts. This rearrangement joins TRBV7-2 to TRBJ2-3, with D possibly matching TRBD1 (5 bases). The CDR3 runs 15 residues. Trimming stripped 5 bases from V and 1 base from J, with 13 bases between. Germline CDR1 SGHTA, CDR2 FQGNSA. The CDR3 sequence is CASSIQGAGTDTQYF. CDR3 DNA sequence: TGTGCCAGCAGCATCCAGGGTGCCGGCACAGATACGCAGTATTTT.

The chain employs TRBV10-3 and TRBJ2-1; the D is unclear. The CDR3 totals 13 residues. The V gene's germline CDR1 is ENHRY and CDR2 SYGVKD. Trimming removed 0 bases at V and 7 bases at J, with 7 bases between. The CDR3 sequence is CAISESGQNEQFF. In DNA form, the CDR3 reads TGTGCCATCAGTGAGTCGGGTCAAAATGAGCAGTTCTTC.

The table lists this clone with a few counts. The CDR3 sequence is CASSRPGQWETQYF. CDR3 sequence (DNA): TGTGCCAGCAGTCGCCCGGGACAATGGGAGACCCAGTACTTC. The chain links TRBV6-5 to TRBJ2-5, with D tentatively TRBD1 (6 bases). The germline gives CDR1 MNHEY, CDR2 SVGAGI. Trimming took off 5 bases at V and 5 bases at J, with 15 bases between the two ends. This CDR3 region has 14 residues.

The chain combines TRBV6-5 with TRBJ2-7; TRBD1 aligns across 7 bases. This CDR3 contains 14 residues. With 4 bases clipped from V and 5 bases from J, the junction kept 8 bases outside the gene matches. Germline CDR1 MNHEY, CDR2 SVGAGI. CDR3 protein: CASSSGQGDHEQYF. The CDR3 DNA is TGTGCCAGCAGTTCCGGGCAGGGGGACCACGAGCAGTACTTC.

The chain has TRBV9 and TRBJ2-3, with D maybe TRBD1 (6 bases). CDR3 length: 13 amino acids. CDR1 is SGDLS and CDR2 is YYNGEE in the germline V gene. V was shortened by 3 bases and J by 4 bases, with 9 bases between the two germline ends. CDR3 in amino acids: CASSARQADTQYF. CDR3 in DNA: TGTGCCAGCAGCGCCCGACAGGCAGATACGCAGTATTTT.

The chain links TRBV4-3 to TRBJ2-5; 8 positions agree with TRBD1. Germline CDR1 is LGHNA and CDR2 is YSLEER. CDR3 size: 17 residues. Losses at the gene ends were 0 bases for V and 5 bases for J; bases not matched to a gene: 11. The CDR3 loop is CASSQEGRQGFVETQYF. The DNA for the CDR3 is TGCGCCAGCAGCCAAGAGGGCCGACAGGGGTTCGTGGAGACCCAGTACTTC.

The sample holds a few counts of this clone. V and J are TRBV28 and TRBJ1-3; no clear D. This CDR3 region has 14 residues. Trimming left V 4 bases short and J 4 bases short, with 11 bases between. The germline V gene encodes CDR1 MDHEN and CDR2 SYDVKM. The CDR3 sequence: CASSSRPGGNTIYF. CDR3 sequence (DNA): TGTGCCAGCAGTTCCCGGCCCGGCGGAAACACCATATATTTT.

There are a few counts of this clone. The chain employs TRBV10-2 and TRBJ1-2; 9 bases line up with TRBD1. The CDR3 sequence is 12 residues long. Looked up from germline, CDR1 is WSHSY and CDR2 is SAAADI. Losses at the gene ends were 3 bases for V and 14 bases for J; bases not matched to a gene: 7. CDR3 nucleotide sequence: TGCGCCAGCAGTGATCCCGGACAGGGGAGTACCTTC. Its protein is CASSDPGQGSTF.

The chain employs TRBV2 and TRBJ2-2, with D tentatively TRBD1 or TRBD2 (6 bases each). Germline-derived CDR1 and CDR2 are SNHLY and FYNNEI. V shed 8 bases and J shed 3 bases, with 13 bases lying between them. The CDR3 covers 14 residues. CDR3: CASRRGADTGELFF. CDR3 DNA: TGTGCCAGCCGAAGGGGGGCGGACACCGGGGAGCTGTTTTTT. The whole variable domain, filled in from reference TRBV2 and TRBJ2-2, reads EPEVTQTPSHQVTQMGQEVILRCVPISNHLYFYWYRQILGQKVEFLVSFYNNEISEKSEIFDDQFSVERPDGSNFTLKIRSTKLEDSAMYFCASRRGADTGELFFGEGSRLTVL.

V usage is TRBV18 and J usage is TRBJ1-2, with 11 bases identical to TRBD1. CDR3 length: 16 amino acids. Germline V gene data show CDR1 as KGHSH and CDR2 as LQKENI. V lost 3 bases to trimming and J lost 9 bases; unmatched junction nucleotides: 12. CDR3 sequence reads: CASSPTSGTGGTSYTF. CDR3 sequence (DNA): TGTGCCAGCTCACCGACATCCGGGACAGGGGGAACAAGCTACACCTTC.

The sample holds a few counts of this clone. This chain joins TRBV19 and TRBJ1-4; TRBD1 is a possible D gene (5 bases). The germline V gene has CDR1 LNHDA and CDR2 SQIVND (reference sequence). Between the trimmed V and J ends, which lost 6 bases and 8 bases, there was a span of 16 bases. The CDR3 extends over 14 amino acids. The CDR3 here is CASRGRHGGEKLFF. The CDR3 nucleotides read TGTGCCAGTAGGGGCCGGCACGGGGGAGAAAAACTGTTTTTT.

V usage is TRBV28 and J usage is TRBJ1-2; 9 nucleotides match TRBD1. CDR3 length: 13 amino acids. Germline V gene sequence: CDR1 MDHEN, CDR2 SYDVKM. J gave up 10 bases and V 6 bases, and 9 bases lay outside the gene matches. The CDR3 spells CASSFGTGLLYTF. The CDR3 DNA follows: TGTGCCAGCAGCTTCGGGACAGGGCTACTCTACACCTTC.

The V and J genes are TRBV19 and TRBJ2-1, with 7 bases identical to TRBD1. J lost 3 bases, V lost 7 bases, and 6 bases had no gene match. The germline CDR1 and CDR2 sequences are LNHDA and SQIVND (reference sequence). The CDR3 has 14 amino acids. The CDR3 nucleotides read TGTGCCAGTACCACAGGGGCGGGCTACAATGAGCAGTTCTTC. Protein: CASTTGAGYNEQFF.

This chain links TRBV14 with TRBJ2-7; 9 bases match TRBD1. CDR3 length: 14 residues. The J segment lost 2 bases and the V segment lost 5 bases, leaving 4 bases of the junction unmatched. Germline loops: CDR1 SGHDN, CDR2 FVKESK. CDR3 nucleotides: TGTGCCAGCAGCGTGGGACAGGGTCCCTACGAGCAGTACTTC. This encodes CASSVGQGPYEQYF.

The chain carries TRBV18 and TRBJ2-5; D gene uncertain. This CDR3 contains 15 residues. Germline CDR1 KGHSH, CDR2 LQKENI. With 1 base removed from V and 5 bases from J, the gap between germline ends came to 14 bases. The CDR3: CASSPRNVDVETQYF. In nucleotides, the CDR3 is TGTGCCAGCTCACCACGGAATGTCGACGTGGAGACCCAGTACTTC.

There are a few counts of this clone. The chain employs TRBV6-5 and TRBJ1-3; no firm D call. V was pared by 10 bases and J by 2 bases, with 12 bases between. The CDR3 consists of 13 residues. Germline assignment: CDR1 MNHEY and CDR2 SVGAGI. In DNA, the CDR3 is TGTGCCACACACCGGGGAACTGGAAACACCATATATTTT. It codes for CATHRGTGNTIYF.

The rearrangement uses TRBV29-1 and TRBJ1-1, with 10 bases fitting TRBD1. V shed 4 bases and J 4 bases; nucleotides not matched to a gene: 6. The V gene's germline CDR1 is SQVTM and CDR2 ANQGSEA. The CDR3 length is 14 residues. The CDR3 nucleotides are TGCAGCGTTGGGGACAGGGGATGGAGCACTGAAGCTTTCTTT. Translation: CSVGDRGWSTEAFF. Using reference TRBV29-1 and TRBJ1-1 for the parts outside the CDR3, the full variable domain is SAVISQKPSRDICQRGTSLTIQCQVDSQVTMMFWYRQQPGQSLTLIATANQGSEATYESGFVIDKFPISRPNLTFSTLTVSNMSPEDSSIYLCSVGDRGWSTEAFFGQGTRLTVV.

The chain carries TRBV19 and TRBJ1-5; 8 bases fit TRBD1. Germline CDR1 and CDR2: LNHDA and SQIVND (reference sequence). The CDR3 runs to 15 residues. J lost 9 bases, V lost 5 bases, and 12 bases had no gene match. In DNA, the CDR3 is TGTGCCAGTAGTTATCGAATGGACAGGGAGTTGCCCCAGCATTTT. This gives the protein CASSYRMDRELPQHF.

This clone appeared a few times. V usage is TRBV6-5 and J usage is TRBJ1-2; 7 nucleotides match TRBD1. The CDR3 length is 13 residues. Trimming took 2 bases from V and 8 from J; bases not matched to a gene: 5. The germline gives CDR1 MNHEY, CDR2 SVGAGI. CDR3: CASSYDRELGYTF. The CDR3 DNA is TGTGCCAGCAGTTACGACAGGGAGTTGGGCTACACCTTC.

This clone was seen more than once but under ten times. V and J are TRBV2 and TRBJ2-1; D remains unclear. The germline gives CDR1 SNHLY, CDR2 FYNNEI. Trimming removed 4 bases from V and 4 bases from J, with 8 bases in between. The CDR3 loop spans 13 amino acids. CDR3 bases: TGTGCCAGCAGTGGAGCAGTATACAATGAGCAGTTCTTC. Translating it yields CASSGAVYNEQFF.

This chain uses TRBV6-5 with TRBJ1-2; D gene ambiguous. The CDR3 has 12 residues. Germline CDR1 reads MNHEY; CDR2 reads SVGAGI. The V end was cut by 6 bases, the J end by 8 bases, with 13 bases between. The CDR3 region has the DNA TGTGCCAGCAGCCCAAGTTTGGGGGGCTACACCTTC. This codes for CASSPSLGGYTF.

This clone showed up just a few times. This chain uses TRBV10-1 with TRBJ2-7, with a tentative D call TRBD2 (6 bases). Trimming pared 0 bases from V and 1 base from J, leaving 10 bases between. Per germline, CDR1 WNHNN and CDR2 SYGVQD (reference sequence). The CDR3 length is 15 residues. CDR3 region: CASSESEGLSYEQYF. The CDR3 coding sequence is TGCGCCAGCAGTGAGTCAGAGGGACTTTCCTACGAGCAGTACTTC.

The chain joins TRBV15 to TRBJ1-3; maybe TRBD1 (5 bases). This CDR3 contains 15 residues. CDR1 and CDR2 from the germline V gene are LNHNV and YYDKDF (reference sequence). V gave up 0 bases and J gave up 3 bases, with 9 bases separating them. The CDR3: CATSRESTDGNTIYF. In DNA, the CDR3 is TGTGCCACCAGCAGAGAATCGACAGATGGAAACACCATATATTTT.

The CDR3 here is CASSVMDRGRNSPLHF. CDR3 nucleotide sequence: TGTGCCAGCAGCGTGATGGACAGGGGGCGCAATTCACCCCTCCACTTT. This chain uses TRBV9 with TRBJ1-6; 11 nucleotides line up with TRBD1. Trimming cost V 2 bases and J 7 bases; bases outside gene matches: 5. CDR3 length equals 16 residues. CDR1 is SGDLS, CDR2 YYNGEE, per germline.

The chain is built from TRBV7-8 and TRBJ1-4; D uncertain. The CDR3 runs 12 residues. Trimming took off 4 bases at V and 6 bases at J, with 6 bases between the two ends. The germline V gene encodes CDR1 SGHVS and CDR2 FQNEAQ. CDR3 sequence reads: CASSSVDEKLFF. CDR3 DNA: TGTGCCAGCAGCTCCGTAGATGAAAAACTGTTTTTT. Using reference TRBV7-8 and TRBJ1-4 for the parts outside the CDR3, the full variable domain is GAGVSQSPRYKVAKRGQDVALRCDPISGHVSLFWYQQALGQGPEFLTYFQNEAQLDKSGLPSDRFFAERPEGSVSTLKIQRTQQEDSAVYLCASSSVDEKLFFGSGTQLSVL.